This T cell receptor (beta chain) originates from a study of neurological immune-mediated disorders (dated by TCRdb to about 2019). Regarding the complete study: Among the approximately 35 multiple sclerosis patients, approximately 30 had relapsing-remitting MS and 3 had secondary progressive MS. Peripheral blood TCR-beta repertoires from patients with HTLV-I-associated myelopathy (HAM/TSP), patients with multiple sclerosis, and healthy controls were compared in the study using UMI-based sequencing. Alongside PBMC samples, the set of about 97 TCR-beta libraries contained longitudinal samples, technical triplicates, and paired CD4+ and CD8+ T-cell subsets that had been sorted. The cohort was made up of about 66 subjects, consisting of about 15 HAM/TSP patients, around 35 multiple sclerosis patients and about 20 healthy controls.

cDNA was synthesized by template-switch 5'RACE using a primer with a 10-nucleotide random unique molecular identifier that tagged each TCR transcript. Every sequencing run yielded over 160 million TCR-beta sequences covering 15-18 subjects. Total RNA was extracted with the RNeasy kit. Using the KAPA Real-time Library Amplification kit, TCR-beta VDJ regions were amplified with primers for the TCR constant region and the 5'RACE anchor. Sample indexes and Illumina adaptors were added in a first PCR, after which library yield was increased in a second PCR. After Ampure bead purification, the TCR product of roughly 650 bp was size-selected on a 2% E-gel SizeSelection system. Library quality was checked on a Bioanalyzer, concentration was measured with Qubit, and libraries were quantified with the Kapa Library Quantification kit before pooling. An Illumina HiSeq 2500 sequenced the libraries paired-end 2 x 150 bp. To increase sequence diversity, roughly 24-32% phiX was spiked into each library pool. The study's processing was this. Quality-filtered reads were processed with the UMI-based MiGEC pipeline, which removed over 80% of raw TCR sequences during error correction. VDJ genes were aligned to IMGT germline references, and clonotypes were defined by unique CDR3 amino acid sequence plus V-J genes. Clonal expansion, Shannon diversity and CDR3 relatedness (CalcPairwiseDistances, ClusterSamples) were evaluated with VDJtools, and phylogenetic trees were built with CLCbio workbench. Clones with at least 8 unique UMIs were defined as expanded, with this threshold being based on coefficient-of-variation modelling across technical triplicates. The public sequencing data were trimmed at Q25 with fastp and processed into clonotypes with MiXCR by TCRdb, which kept only in-frame beta chains. A single entry per CDR3 protein holds the most common genes and DNA from its merged rows. The V and J calls reflect TCRdb's pipeline rather than the authors' work. A total of 130,000 or so distinct CDR3 sequences appear in this sample, approximately 3.2% of them only once. The top ten hold over 1% of the sample.

For the unsorted PBMC libraries, 2 million PBMCs were stored in RNAlater at -80 degrees C until RNA extraction and were used to generate the libraries. Multiple sclerosis patients were enrolled in a US clinical protocol evaluating disease progression by magnetic resonance imaging. PBMCs were separated from peripheral blood using Ficoll-Hypaque density gradient centrifugation and then cryopreserved in liquid nitrogen. This clonotype has ten or more counts. This clone's antigen is unknown. No per-base quality is available; no much larger clone lies one base away. General study outcomes and caveats: No association of the MS cluster with clinical or MRI features was observed, and the need for larger cohorts was stated by the authors. No identical CDR3 amino acid sequences were shared among expanded clones across subjects, suggesting private TCR-beta repertoires in all groups. The highest TCR clonal expansion was observed in HAM/TSP patients, whereas the lowest was observed in MS patients, even when compared with healthy controls. In phylogenetic analysis, the repertoires of 18 of 34 MS patients grouped into a cluster of related CDR3 sequences, which suggests a possible signature at the repertoire level.

From the cysteine up to the phenylalanine, the CDR3 has a length of 15 residues. The read is trimmed to its CDR3 DNA, 45 bases read in frame from base 1. The germline V gene supplies CDR1 SQVTM and CDR2 ANQGSEA. At the junction V is shortened by 2 bases and J by 2 bases, with 13 bases in between. The receptor comes from a woman in her 30s with multiple sclerosis. Sequenced: PBMCs. The chain couples TRBV29-1 to TRBJ1-5; no confident D gene assignment can be made. The CDR3 protein is CSVEMRGSGNQPQHF. DNA sequence: TGCAGCGTTGAAATGCGGGGATCAGGCAATCAGCCCCAGCATTTT.